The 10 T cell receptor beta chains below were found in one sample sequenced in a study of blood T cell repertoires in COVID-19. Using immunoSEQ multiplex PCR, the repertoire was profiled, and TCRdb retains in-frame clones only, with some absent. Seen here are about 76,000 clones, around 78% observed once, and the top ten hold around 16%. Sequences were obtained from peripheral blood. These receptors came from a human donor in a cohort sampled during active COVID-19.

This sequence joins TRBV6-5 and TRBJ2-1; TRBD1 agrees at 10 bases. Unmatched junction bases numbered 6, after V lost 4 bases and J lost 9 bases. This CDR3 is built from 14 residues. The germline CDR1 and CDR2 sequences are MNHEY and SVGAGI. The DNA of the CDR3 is TGTGCCAGCAGTTTTCGACAGGGGGCTAGTGAGCAGTTCTTC. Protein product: CASSFRQGASEQFF.

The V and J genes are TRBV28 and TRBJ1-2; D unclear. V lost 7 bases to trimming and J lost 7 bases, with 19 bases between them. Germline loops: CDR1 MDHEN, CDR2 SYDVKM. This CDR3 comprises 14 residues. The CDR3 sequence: CASIGRPQVSGYTF. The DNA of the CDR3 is TGTGCCAGCATTGGTCGCCCGCAGGTATCTGGCTACACCTTC.

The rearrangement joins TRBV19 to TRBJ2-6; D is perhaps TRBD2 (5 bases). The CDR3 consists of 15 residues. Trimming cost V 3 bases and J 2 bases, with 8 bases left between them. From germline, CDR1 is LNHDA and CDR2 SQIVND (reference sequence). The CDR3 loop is CASSIDYPGANVLTF. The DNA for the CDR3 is TGTGCCAGTAGTATTGACTATCCTGGGGCCAACGTCCTGACTTTC.

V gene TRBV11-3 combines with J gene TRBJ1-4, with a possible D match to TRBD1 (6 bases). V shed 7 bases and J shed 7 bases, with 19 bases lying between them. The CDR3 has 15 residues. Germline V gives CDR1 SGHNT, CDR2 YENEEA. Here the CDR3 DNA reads TGTGCCAGCACCGCTACCAACAGGGAAGGTGAAAAACTGTTTTTT. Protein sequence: CASTATNREGEKLFF.

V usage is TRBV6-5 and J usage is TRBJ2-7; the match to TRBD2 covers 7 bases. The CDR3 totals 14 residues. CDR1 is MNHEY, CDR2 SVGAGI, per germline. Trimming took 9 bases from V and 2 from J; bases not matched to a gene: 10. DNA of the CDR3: TGTGCCAGTACCGCGAGCGGGATTGCCTACGAGCAGTACTTC. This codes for CASTASGIAYEQYF.

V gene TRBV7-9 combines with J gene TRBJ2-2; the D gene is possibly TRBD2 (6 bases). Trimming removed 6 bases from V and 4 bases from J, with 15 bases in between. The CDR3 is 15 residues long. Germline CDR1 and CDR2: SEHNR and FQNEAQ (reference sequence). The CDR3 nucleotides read TGTGCCAGCAGATACTCGGGGGTGGTCACCGGGGAGCTGTTTTTT. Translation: CASRYSGVVTGELFF.

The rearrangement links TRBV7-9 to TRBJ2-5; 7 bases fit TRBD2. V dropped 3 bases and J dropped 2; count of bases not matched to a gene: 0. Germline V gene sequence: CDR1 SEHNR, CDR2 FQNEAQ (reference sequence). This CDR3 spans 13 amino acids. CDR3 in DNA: TGTGCCAGCAGCTTCGGGGGGCAAGAGACCCAGTACTTC. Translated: CASSFGGQETQYF.

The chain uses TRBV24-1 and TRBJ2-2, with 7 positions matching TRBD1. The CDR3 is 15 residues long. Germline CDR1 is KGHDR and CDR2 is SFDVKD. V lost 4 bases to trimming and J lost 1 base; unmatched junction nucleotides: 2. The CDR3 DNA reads TGTGCCACCAGTGAACGACAGGGGAACACCGGGGAGCTGTTTTTT. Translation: CATSERQGNTGELFF.

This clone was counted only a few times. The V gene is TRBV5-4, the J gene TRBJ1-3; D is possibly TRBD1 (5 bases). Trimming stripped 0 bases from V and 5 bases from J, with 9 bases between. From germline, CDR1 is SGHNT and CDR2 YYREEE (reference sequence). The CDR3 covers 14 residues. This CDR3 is CASSLAGIRNTIYF. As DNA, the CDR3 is TGTGCCAGCAGCTTGGCAGGGATTAGAAACACCATATATTTT.

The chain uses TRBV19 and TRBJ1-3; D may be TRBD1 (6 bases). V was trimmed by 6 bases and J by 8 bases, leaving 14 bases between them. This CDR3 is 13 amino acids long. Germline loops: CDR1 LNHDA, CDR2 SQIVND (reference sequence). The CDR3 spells CASRTRQADTIYF. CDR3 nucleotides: TGTGCCAGTAGGACAAGACAGGCTGACACCATATATTTT.